These 17 T cell receptor beta chains were all obtained from the same sample, sequenced in a study of Ad26.COV2.S vaccination and SARS-CoV-2 variants. This table comes from immunoSEQ multiplex PCR, and its TCRdb copy is limited to in-frame clones, with some not included. The sample carries roughly 700,000 clones, around 89% recorded once. The treatment: over 15 received Ad26.COV2.S at low or high dose, single or two shots; a few received placebo; per-sample allocation not given. After the first vaccine or placebo injection, samples were drawn on day 63. The sequencing here drew on peripheral blood, taken in a trial of Ad26.COV2.S vaccine versus placebo. The receptors come from a person between 18 and 59 years old who received the Ad26.COV2.S COVID-19 vaccine or a placebo.

The chain uses TRBV9 and TRBJ1-1; D possibly corresponds to TRBD1 (5 bases). Germline CDR1 and CDR2: SGDLS and YYNGEE. The CDR3 spans 16 residues. Trimming removed 2 bases at V and 4 bases at J, with 18 bases between. The CDR3 is CASSVGMRDPSTEAFF. CDR3 nucleotides: TGTGCCAGCAGCGTTGGAATGAGGGACCCGAGCACTGAAGCTTTCTTT.

This chain uses TRBV19 with TRBJ2-5, with TRBD2 identical over 13 bases. Germline CDR1 is LNHDA and CDR2 is SQIVND (reference sequence). The CDR3 is 17 residues long. The trim removed 3 bases at V and 4 bases at J, leaving 8 bases unmatched. CDR3 DNA sequence: TGTGCCAGTAGTATCCTCACTAGCGGGGGGGCCCCAGAGACCCAGTACTTC. As protein: CASSILTSGGAPETQYF.

CDR3 DNA: TGTGCCAGCAGCTGGGAGTACACTGAAGCTTTCTTT. This encodes CASSWEYTEAFF. The chain combines TRBV13 with TRBJ1-1, with D unresolved. Germline V gives CDR1 PRHDT, CDR2 FYEKMQ (reference sequence). The CDR3 is made up of 12 amino acids. V was cut by 4 bases and J by 3 bases, with 6 bases left in between.

V gene TRBV30 combines with J gene TRBJ2-7; the D call may be TRBD1 or TRBD2 (5 bases each). The CDR3 contains 14 residues. CDR1 is GTSNPN and CDR2 is SVGIG in the germline V gene (reference sequence). With 0 bases removed from V and 5 bases from J, the gap between germline ends came to 14 bases. The CDR3 loop is CAWSVGAGWDEQYF. Written as DNA, the CDR3 is TGTGCCTGGAGTGTCGGGGCAGGTTGGGACGAGCAGTACTTC.

The table lists this clone with a count of one. V is TRBV7-3 and J is TRBJ1-3, with a weak D call TRBD1 (5 bases). Germline V gene lookup returns CDR1 SGHTA and CDR2 FQGTGA. The ends were cut back, 5 bases at V and 3 bases at J, with 11 bases in the middle. The CDR3 is 14 amino acids. In DNA form, the CDR3 reads TGTGCCAGCAGCCCTTCAGGGAGTGGAAACACCATATATTTT. Residues: CASSPSGSGNTIYF.

This chain joins TRBV7-3 and TRBJ2-1; 9 bases fit TRBD1. The CDR3 is 13 residues long. V lost 4 bases to trimming and J lost 8 bases; unmatched junction nucleotides: 3. Germline V gene data show CDR1 as SGHTA and CDR2 as FQGTGA. CDR3 loop: CASSSGQGYEQFF. CDR3 bases: TGTGCCAGCAGCTCGGGACAGGGCTATGAGCAGTTCTTC.

The chain joins TRBV5-4 to TRBJ1-2; no clear D gene. CDR1 and CDR2 from the germline V gene are SGHNT and YYREEE (reference sequence). The V and J ends lost 4 bases and 2 bases respectively, with 9 bases between them. This CDR3 comprises 13 residues. In nucleotides, the CDR3 is TGTGCCAGCAGCGCGGACGCAAACTATGGCTACACCTTC. Protein product: CASSADANYGYTF.

This clone was counted once. The V and J genes are TRBV7-2 and TRBJ2-2; 7 bases agree with TRBD2. The CDR3 is 15 residues long. Germline V gene data show CDR1 as SGHTA and CDR2 as FQGNSA. After removal of 1 base from V and 6 bases from J, the junction contained 5 bases not matched to a gene. The CDR3 region has the DNA TGTGCCAGCAGCTTAGGTCCGGGGAGGGCCGGGGAGCTGTTTTTT. Its protein is CASSLGPGRAGELFF.

The chain is built from TRBV19 and TRBJ1-1, with a weak D call TRBD1 (6 bases). V was clipped by 4 bases and J by 4 bases, with 10 bases between them. Germline assignment: CDR1 LNHDA and CDR2 SQIVND (reference sequence). CDR3 length equals 13 residues. The CDR3 spells CASSKGVGTEAFF. DNA for the CDR3: TGTGCCAGTAGTAAGGGGGTCGGCACTGAAGCTTTCTTT. The variable domain in full, with the rest retrieved from reference TRBV19 and TRBJ1-1, is DGGITQSPKYLFRKEGQNVTLSCEQNLNHDAMYWYRQDPGQGLRLIYYSQIVNDFQKGDIAEGYSVSREKKESFPLTVTSAQKNPTAFYLCASSKGVGTEAFFGQGTRLTVV.

This chain uses TRBV11-2 with TRBJ1-1; no clear D gene. The CDR3 runs 12 residues. V was clipped by 2 bases and J by 6 bases, with 7 bases between them. Germline CDR1 SGHAT, CDR2 FQNNGV. CDR3 coding DNA: TGTGCCAGCAGCTTAATGTGGGCTGAAGCTTTCTTT. This sequence encodes CASSLMWAEAFF.

In DNA, the CDR3 is TGCGCCAGCAGTGTGGGACCGAACTCCTACAATGAGCAGTTCTTC. Its translation: CASSVGPNSYNEQFF. The rearrangement joins TRBV10-1 to TRBJ2-1; D might be TRBD1 or TRBD2, each matching 5 bases. Deletions cut 4 bases from V and 0 bases from J, with 10 bases between. CDR1 is WNHNN and CDR2 is SYGVQD in the germline V gene (reference sequence). CDR3 length equals 15 residues.

The rearrangement joins TRBV2 to TRBJ2-5; no reliable D call. Trimming cost V 6 bases and J 4 bases, with 12 bases left between them. The CDR3 is 13 amino acids. Per the germline V gene, CDR1 is SNHLY and CDR2 is FYNNEI. The CDR3 coding sequence is TGTGCCAGCAGCGAAAACCCGGGAGAGACCCAGTACTTC. Translating it yields CASSENPGETQYF.

The chain combines TRBV12-3 or TRBV12-4 with TRBJ2-7; 9 bases align to TRBD1. This CDR3 has 12 amino acids. J gave up 5 bases and V 7 bases, and 3 bases lay outside the gene matches. The CDR3 coding sequence is TGTGCCAGCACCAGGGACAGGGACGAGCAGTACTTC. Its protein product is CASTRDRDEQYF.

The chain links TRBV21-1 to TRBJ2-2. TRBV21-1 is given as a pseudogene. The CDR3 is made up of 15 amino acids. The CDR3 sequence is CASSKVGRLIGELFF. The CDR3 DNA is TGTGCCAGCAGCAAAGTGGGACGTTTGATCGGGGAGCTGTTTTTT.

This clone was found once. An end of the junction does not agree with germline; a read error may underlie this. The chain employs TRBV12-3 or TRBV12-4 and TRBJ2-3; 8 bases line up with TRBD1. This CDR3 has 12 residues. CDR3 sequence (DNA): TGTGCCAGCAGCCCGAGGAGGACAGGGACGCATTTT. Translated, it gives CASSPRRTGTHF.

The CDR3, as DNA: TGCGCCAGCAGCTTTACAGTGGGGGATCAGCCCCAGCATTTT. Translation gives CASSFTVGDQPQHF. The V gene is TRBV5-1, the J gene TRBJ1-5; the D gene is possibly TRBD1 (5 bases). V was pared by 2 bases and J by 5 bases, with 11 bases between. The germline gives CDR1 SGHRS, CDR2 YFSETQ. This CDR3 is 14 amino acids long.

The chain couples TRBV7-9 to TRBJ2-2, with D possibly being TRBD2 (5 bases). Germline V CDR1 and CDR2: SEHNR, FQNEAQ (reference sequence). This CDR3 is built from 12 residues. V was shortened by 5 bases and J by 9 bases, with 10 bases between the two germline ends. Here the CDR3 DNA reads TGTGCCAGCAGCCCCGGGGAGCGGGAGCTGTTTTTT. Translating it yields CASSPGERELFF.